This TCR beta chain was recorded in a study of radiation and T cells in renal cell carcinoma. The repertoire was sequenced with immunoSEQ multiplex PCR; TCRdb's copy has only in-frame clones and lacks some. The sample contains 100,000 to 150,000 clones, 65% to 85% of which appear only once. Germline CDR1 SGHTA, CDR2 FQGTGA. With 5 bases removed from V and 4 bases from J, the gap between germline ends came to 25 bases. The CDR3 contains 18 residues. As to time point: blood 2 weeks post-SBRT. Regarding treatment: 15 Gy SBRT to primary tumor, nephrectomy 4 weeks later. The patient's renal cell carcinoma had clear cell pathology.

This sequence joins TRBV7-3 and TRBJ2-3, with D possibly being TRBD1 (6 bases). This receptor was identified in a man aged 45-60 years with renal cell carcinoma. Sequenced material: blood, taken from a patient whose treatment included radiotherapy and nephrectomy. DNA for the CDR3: TGTGCCAGCAGCAAGCCCCTCAGGGGCCTCCACGGACCAGATACGCAGTATTTT. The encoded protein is CASSKPLRGLHGPDTQYF.